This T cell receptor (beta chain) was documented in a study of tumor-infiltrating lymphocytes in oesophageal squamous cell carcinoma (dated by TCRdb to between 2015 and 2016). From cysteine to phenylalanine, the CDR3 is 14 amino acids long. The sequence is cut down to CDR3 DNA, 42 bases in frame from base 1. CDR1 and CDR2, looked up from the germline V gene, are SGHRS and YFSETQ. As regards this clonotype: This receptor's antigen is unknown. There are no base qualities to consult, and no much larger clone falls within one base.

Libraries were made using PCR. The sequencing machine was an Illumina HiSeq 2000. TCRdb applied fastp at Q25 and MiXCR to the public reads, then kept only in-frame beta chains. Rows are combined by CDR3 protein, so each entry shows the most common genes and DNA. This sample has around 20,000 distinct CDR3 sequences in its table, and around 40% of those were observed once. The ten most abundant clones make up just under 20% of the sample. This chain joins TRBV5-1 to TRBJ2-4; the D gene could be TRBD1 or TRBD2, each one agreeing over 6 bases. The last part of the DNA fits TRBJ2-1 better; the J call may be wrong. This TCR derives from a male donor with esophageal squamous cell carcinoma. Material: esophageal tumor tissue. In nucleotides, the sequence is TGCGCCAGCAGCTTGCAGGGGAGGCAAAATGAGCAGTTCTTC. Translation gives CASSLQGRQNEQFF.